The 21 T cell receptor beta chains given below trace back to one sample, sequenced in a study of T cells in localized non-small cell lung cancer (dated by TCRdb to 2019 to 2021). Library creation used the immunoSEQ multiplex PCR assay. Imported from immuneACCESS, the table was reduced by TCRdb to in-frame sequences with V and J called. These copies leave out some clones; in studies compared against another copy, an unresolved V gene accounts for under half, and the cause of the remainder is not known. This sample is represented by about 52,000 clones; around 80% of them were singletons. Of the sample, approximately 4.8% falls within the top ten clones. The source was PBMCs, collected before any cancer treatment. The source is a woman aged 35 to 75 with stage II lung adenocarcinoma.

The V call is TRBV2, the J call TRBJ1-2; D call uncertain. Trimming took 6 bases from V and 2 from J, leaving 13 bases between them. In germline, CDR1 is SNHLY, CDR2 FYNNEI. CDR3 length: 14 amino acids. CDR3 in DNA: TGTGCCAGCAGATTGAGTTACTCGAACTATGGCTACACCTTC. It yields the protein CASRLSYSNYGYTF.

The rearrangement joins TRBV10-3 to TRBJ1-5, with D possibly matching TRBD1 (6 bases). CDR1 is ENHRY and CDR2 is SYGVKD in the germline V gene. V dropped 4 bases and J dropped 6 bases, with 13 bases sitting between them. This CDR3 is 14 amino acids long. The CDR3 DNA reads TGTGCCATCAGTGGGGAACAGGGCGGTCAGCCCCAGCATTTT. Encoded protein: CAISGEQGGQPQHF.

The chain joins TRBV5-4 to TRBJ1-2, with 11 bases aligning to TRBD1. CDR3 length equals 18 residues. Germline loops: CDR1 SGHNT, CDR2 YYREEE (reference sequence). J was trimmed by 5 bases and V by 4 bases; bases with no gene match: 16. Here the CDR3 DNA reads TGTGCCAGCAGCGTCGGGGACAGGGGGGTGCTGGTAGTATATGGCTACACCTTC. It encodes CASSVGDRGVLVVYGYTF.

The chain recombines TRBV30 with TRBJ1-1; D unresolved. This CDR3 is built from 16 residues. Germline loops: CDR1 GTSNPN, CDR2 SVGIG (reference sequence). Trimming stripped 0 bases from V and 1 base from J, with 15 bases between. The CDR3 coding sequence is TGTGCCTGGAGTGTACCCCCTCCTCTAAGGAACACTGAAGCTTTCTTT. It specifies CAWSVPPPLRNTEAFF. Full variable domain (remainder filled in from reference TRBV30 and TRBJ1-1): SQTIHQWPATLVQPVGSPLSLECTVEGTSNPNLYWYRQAAGRGLQLLFYSVGIGQISSEVPQNLSASRPQDRQFILSSKKLLLSDSGFYLCAWSVPPPLRNTEAFFGQGTRLTVV.

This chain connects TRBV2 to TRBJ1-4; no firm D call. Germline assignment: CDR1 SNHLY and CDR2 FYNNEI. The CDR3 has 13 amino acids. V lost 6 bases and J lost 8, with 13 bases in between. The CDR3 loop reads CASRELPSEKLFF. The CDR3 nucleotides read TGTGCCAGCAGAGAGTTGCCTTCGGAAAAACTGTTTTTT.

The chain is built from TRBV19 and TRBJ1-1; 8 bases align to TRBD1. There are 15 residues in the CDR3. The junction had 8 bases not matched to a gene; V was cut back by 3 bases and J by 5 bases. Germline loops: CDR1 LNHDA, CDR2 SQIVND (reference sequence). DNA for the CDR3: TGTGCCAGTAGTATCCAGGGGGCGGTTTTGACTGAAGCTTTCTTT. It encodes CASSIQGAVLTEAFF.

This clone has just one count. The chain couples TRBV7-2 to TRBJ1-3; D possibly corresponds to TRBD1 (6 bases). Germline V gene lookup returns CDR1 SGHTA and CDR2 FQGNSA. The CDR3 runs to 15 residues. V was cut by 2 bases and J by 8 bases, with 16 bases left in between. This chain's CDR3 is CASSLFPQGLDTIYF. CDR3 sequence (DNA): TGTGCCAGCAGCTTATTCCCACAGGGACTCGACACCATATATTTT.

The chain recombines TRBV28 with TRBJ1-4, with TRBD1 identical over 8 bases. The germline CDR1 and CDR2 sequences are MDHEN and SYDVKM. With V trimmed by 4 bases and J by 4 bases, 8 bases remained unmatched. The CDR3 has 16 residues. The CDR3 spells CASSSPRGRNNEKLFF. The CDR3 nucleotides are TGTGCCAGCAGTTCTCCCAGGGGGCGAAATAATGAAAAACTGTTTTTT.

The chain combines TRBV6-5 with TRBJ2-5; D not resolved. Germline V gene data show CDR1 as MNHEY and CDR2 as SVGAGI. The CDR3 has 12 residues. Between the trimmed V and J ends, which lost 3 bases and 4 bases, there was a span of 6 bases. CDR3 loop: CASSYLRETQYF. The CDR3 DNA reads TGTGCCAGCAGTTATCTTAGAGAGACCCAGTACTTC.

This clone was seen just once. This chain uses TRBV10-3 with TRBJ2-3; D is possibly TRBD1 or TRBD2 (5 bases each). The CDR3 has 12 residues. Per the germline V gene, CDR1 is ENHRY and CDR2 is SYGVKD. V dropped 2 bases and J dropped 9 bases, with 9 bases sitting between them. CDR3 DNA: TGTGCCATCAGTGAGAACCGGGACACGCAGTATTTT. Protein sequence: CAISENRDTQYF.

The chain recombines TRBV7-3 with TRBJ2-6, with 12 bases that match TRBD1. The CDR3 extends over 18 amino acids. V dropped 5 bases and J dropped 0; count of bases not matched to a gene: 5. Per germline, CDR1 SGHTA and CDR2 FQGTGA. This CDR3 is CASSPGTGGASGANVLTF. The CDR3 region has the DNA TGTGCCAGCAGCCCAGGGACAGGGGGCGCCTCTGGGGCCAACGTCCTGACTTTC.

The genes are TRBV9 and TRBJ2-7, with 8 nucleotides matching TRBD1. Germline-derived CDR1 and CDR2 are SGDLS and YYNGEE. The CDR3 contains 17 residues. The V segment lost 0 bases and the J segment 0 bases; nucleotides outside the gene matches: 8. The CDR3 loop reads CASSVGAGTGSSYEQYF. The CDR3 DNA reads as TGTGCCAGCAGCGTAGGGGCCGGGACAGGAAGCTCCTACGAGCAGTACTTC.

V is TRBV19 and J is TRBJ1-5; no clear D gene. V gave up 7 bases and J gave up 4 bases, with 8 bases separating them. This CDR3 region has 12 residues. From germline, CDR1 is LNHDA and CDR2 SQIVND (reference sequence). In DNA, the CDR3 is TGTGCCAGTATGGGCCAAAATCAGCCCCAGCATTTT. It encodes CASMGQNQPQHF.

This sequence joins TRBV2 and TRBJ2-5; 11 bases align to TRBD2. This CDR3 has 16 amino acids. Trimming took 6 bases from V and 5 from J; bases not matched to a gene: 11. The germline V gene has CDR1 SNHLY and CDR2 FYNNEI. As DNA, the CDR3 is TGTGCCAGCAGAGGTAGTAGCGGGGGGGCCGGGGAGACCCAGTACTTC. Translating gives CASRGSSGGAGETQYF.

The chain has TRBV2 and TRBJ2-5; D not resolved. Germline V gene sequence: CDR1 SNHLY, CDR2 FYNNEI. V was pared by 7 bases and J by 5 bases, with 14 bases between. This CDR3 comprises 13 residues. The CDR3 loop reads CASTGPSGETQYF. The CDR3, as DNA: TGTGCCAGCACCGGGCCCTCAGGCGAGACCCAGTACTTC.

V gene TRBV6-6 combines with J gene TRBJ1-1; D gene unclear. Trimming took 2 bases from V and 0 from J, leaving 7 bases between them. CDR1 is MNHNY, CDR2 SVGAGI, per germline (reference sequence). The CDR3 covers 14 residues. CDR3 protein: CASSYGNLNTEAFF. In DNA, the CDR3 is TGTGCCAGCAGTTACGGAAATTTGAACACTGAAGCTTTCTTT.

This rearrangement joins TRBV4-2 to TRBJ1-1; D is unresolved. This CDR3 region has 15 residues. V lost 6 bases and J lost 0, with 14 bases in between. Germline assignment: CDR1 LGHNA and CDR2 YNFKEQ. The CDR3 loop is CASSPLHSVNTEAFF. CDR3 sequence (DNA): TGTGCCAGCAGTCCACTACACTCGGTGAACACTGAAGCTTTCTTT.

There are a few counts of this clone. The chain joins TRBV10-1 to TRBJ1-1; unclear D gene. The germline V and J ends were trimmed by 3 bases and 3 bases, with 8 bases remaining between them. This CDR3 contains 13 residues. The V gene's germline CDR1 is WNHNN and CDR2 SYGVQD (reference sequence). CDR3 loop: CASSERVYTEAFF. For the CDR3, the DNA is TGCGCCAGCAGTGAACGGGTATACACTGAAGCTTTCTTT.

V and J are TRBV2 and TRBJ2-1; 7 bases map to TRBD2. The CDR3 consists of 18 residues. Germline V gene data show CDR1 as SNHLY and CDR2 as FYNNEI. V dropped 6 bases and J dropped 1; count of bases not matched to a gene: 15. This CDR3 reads CASSGRSSGTFSYNEQFF. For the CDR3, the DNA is TGTGCCAGCAGCGGGCGATCTAGCGGAACGTTTTCCTACAATGAGCAGTTCTTC.

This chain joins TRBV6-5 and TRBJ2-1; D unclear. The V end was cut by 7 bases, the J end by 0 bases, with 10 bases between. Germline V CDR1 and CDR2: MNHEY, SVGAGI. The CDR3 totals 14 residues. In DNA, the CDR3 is TGTGCCAGCACACTCGGAAGCTCCTACAATGAGCAGTTCTTC. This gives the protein CASTLGSSYNEQFF.

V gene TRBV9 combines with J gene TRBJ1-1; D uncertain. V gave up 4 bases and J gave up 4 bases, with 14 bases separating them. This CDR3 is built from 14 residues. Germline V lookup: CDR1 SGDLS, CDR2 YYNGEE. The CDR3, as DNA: TGTGCCAGCAGCCCTAGGTCAGGCGGCACTGAAGCTTTCTTT. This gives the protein CASSPRSGGTEAFF.